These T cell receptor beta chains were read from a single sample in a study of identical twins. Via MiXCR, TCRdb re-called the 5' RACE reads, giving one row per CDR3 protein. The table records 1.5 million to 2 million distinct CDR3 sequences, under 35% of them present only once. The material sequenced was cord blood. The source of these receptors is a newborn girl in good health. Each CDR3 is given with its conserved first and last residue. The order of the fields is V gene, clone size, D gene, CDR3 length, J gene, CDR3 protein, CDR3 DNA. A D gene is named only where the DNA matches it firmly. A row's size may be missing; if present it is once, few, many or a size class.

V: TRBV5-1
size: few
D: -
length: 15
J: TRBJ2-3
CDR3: CASSLVRERADTQYF
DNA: TGCGCCAGCAGCTTGGTCAGGGAGCGAGCAGATACGCAGTATTTT

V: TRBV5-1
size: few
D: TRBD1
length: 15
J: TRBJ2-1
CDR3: CASSLATGGSNEQFF
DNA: TGCGCCAGCAGCTTGGCGACAGGGGGGAGCAATGAGCAGTTCTTC

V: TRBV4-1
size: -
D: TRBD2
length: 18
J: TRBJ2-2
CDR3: CASSQARPGLENTGELFF
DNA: TGCGCCAGCAGCCAAGCTCGGCCGGGACTAGAGAACACCGGGGAGCTGTTTTTT

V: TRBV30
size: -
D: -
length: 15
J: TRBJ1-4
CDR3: CAWRAGSTTNEKLFF
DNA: TGTGCCTGGAGGGCAGGCAGCACAACTAATGAAAAACTGTTTTTT

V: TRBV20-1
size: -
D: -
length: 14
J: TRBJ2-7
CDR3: CSARVEGSPYEQYF
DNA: TGCAGTGCTAGAGTGGAGGGGTCCCCCTACGAGCAGTACTTC

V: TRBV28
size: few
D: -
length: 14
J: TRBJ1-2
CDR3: CASRRPGTDYGYTF
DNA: TGTGCCAGCAGGAGACCAGGGACGGACTATGGCTACACCTTC

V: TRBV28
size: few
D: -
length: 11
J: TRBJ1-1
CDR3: CASQTPRKAFF
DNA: TGTGCCAGCCAAACACCCAGAAAAGCTTTCTTT

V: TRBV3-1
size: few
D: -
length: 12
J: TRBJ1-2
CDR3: CASSQEGRGYTF
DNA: TGTGCCAGCAGCCAAGAAGGCAGGGGCTACACCTTC

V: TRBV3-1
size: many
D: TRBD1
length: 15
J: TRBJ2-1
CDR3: CASSQPGQGYNEQFF
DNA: TGTGCCAGCAGCCAGCCGGGACAGGGCTACAATGAGCAGTTCTTC

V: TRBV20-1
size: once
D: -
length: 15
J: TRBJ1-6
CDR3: CSARRNRVHNSPLHF
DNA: TGCAGTGCTAGAAGAAACAGGGTCCATAATTCACCCCTCCACTTT

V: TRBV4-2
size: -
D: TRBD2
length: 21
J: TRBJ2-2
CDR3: CASSQTFPGLAGGWNTGELFF
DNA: TGTGCCAGCAGCCAAACCTTCCCGGGACTAGCGGGGGGCTGGAACACCGGGGAGCTGTTTTTT

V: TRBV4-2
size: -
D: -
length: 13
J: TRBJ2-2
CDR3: CASRAANTGELFF
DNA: TGTGCCTCCAGGGCGGCGAACACCGGGGAGCTGTTTTTT

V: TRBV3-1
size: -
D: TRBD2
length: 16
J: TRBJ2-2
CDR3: CASSLLTSRNTGELFF
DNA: TGTGCCAGCAGCCTCCTGACTAGCCGGAACACCGGGGAGCTGTTTTTT

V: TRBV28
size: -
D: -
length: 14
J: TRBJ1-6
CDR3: CASSLSLNNSPLHF
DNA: TGTGCCAGCAGTTTATCCCTGAATAATTCACCCCTCCACTTT

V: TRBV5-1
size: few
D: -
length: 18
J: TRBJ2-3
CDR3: CASSLAGTQPLYTDTQYF
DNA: TGCGCCAGCAGCCTGGCGGGGACTCAGCCCCTATACACAGATACGCAGTATTTT

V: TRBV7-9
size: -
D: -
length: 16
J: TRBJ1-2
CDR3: CASSSSQTGLLDGYTF
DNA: TGTGCCAGCAGCTCCTCGCAAACAGGGCTGTTAGATGGCTACACCTTC

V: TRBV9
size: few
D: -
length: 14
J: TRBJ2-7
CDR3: CASSPQGVGHEQYF
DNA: TGTGCCAGCAGCCCTCAGGGAGTGGGTCATGAGCAGTACTTC

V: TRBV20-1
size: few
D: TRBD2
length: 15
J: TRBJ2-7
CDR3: CSARGIGLATYEQYF
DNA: TGCAGTGCTAGAGGAATCGGACTAGCGACCTACGAGCAGTACTTC

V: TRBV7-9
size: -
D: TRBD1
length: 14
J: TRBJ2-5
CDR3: CASSGTGEKETQYF
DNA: TGTGCCAGCAGCGGAACAGGGGAAAAAGAGACCCAGTACTTC

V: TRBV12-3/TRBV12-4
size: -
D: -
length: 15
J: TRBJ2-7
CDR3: CASSLAGGSPYEQYF
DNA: TGTGCCAGCAGTTTAGCAGGGGGATCCCCCTACGAGCAGTACTTC

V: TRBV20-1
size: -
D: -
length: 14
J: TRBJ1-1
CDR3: CSASQILMNTEAFF
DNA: TGCAGTGCTAGTCAGATCCTTATGAACACTGAAGCTTTCTTT

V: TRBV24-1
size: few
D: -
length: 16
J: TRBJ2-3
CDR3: CATSDSSYRSTDTQYF
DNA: TGTGCCACCAGTGATTCAAGCTATCGGAGCACAGATACGCAGTATTTT

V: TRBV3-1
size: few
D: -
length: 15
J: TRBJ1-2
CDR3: CASSPRPHGSYGYTF
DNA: TGTGCCAGCAGCCCGAGACCTCACGGGAGCTATGGCTACACCTTC

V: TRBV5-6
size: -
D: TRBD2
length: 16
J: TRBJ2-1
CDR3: CASSWQGLALNNEQFF
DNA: TGTGCCAGCAGCTGGCAGGGACTAGCGTTAAACAATGAGCAGTTCTTC

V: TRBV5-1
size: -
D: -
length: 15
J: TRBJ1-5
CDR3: CASSLDGAGSQPQHF
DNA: TGCGCCAGCAGCTTGGATGGGGCAGGTAGTCAGCCCCAGCATTTT

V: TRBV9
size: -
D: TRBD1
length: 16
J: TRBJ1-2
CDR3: CASSEGGGQGPSGYTF
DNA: TGTGCCAGCAGCGAGGGGGGTGGACAGGGTCCTTCTGGCTACACCTTC

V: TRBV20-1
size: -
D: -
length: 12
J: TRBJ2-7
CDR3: CSARDESYEQYF
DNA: TGCAGTGCTAGGGACGAAAGCTACGAGCAGTACTTC

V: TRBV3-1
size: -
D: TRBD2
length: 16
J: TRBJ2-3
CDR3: CASSQAGGPLTDTQYF
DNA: TGTGCCAGCAGTCAAGCGGGAGGGCCGTTGACAGATACGCAGTATTTT

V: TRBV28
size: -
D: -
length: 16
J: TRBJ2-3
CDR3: CASSSRTGESTDTQYF
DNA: TGTGCCAGCAGTTCCCGAACGGGAGAGTCCACAGATACGCAGTATTTT

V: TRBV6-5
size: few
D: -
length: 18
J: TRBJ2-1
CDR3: CASSYSGWGPSSYNEQFF
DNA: TGTGCCAGCAGTTACTCGGGCTGGGGTCCAAGCTCCTACAATGAGCAGTTCTTC

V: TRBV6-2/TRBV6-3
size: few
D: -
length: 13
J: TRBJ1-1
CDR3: CASSYRGSTEAFF
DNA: TGTGCCAGCAGTTATAGGGGGAGCACTGAAGCTTTCTTT

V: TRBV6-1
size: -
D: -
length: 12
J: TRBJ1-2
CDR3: CASTASRYGYTF
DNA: TGTGCCAGCACAGCGTCGCGGTATGGCTACACCTTC

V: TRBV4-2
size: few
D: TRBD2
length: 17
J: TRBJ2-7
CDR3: CASSQEKRRGVSYEQYF
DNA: TGTGCCAGCAGCCAAGAAAAACGCCGGGGGGTTTCCTACGAGCAGTACTTC

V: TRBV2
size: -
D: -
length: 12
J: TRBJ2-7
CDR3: CASKGTGYEQYF
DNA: TGTGCCAGCAAGGGAACGGGATACGAGCAGTACTTC

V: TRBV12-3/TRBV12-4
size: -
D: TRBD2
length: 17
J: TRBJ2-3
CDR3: CASSPGRRTSRGDTQYF
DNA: TGTGCCAGCAGTCCCGGGAGGAGGACTAGCCGCGGAGATACGCAGTATTTT

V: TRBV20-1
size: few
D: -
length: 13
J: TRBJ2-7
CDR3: CSARGRVLYEQYF
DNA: TGCAGTGCTAGAGGCAGGGTACTCTACGAGCAGTACTTC

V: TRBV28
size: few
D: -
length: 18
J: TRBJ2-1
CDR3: CASSLPASAGGNYNEQFF
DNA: TGTGCCAGCAGTTTACCGGCTAGCGCTGGGGGAAACTACAATGAGCAGTTCTTC

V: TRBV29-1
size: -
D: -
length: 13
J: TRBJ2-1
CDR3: CSVLLDTYNEQFF
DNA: TGCAGCGTTCTCCTCGACACCTACAATGAGCAGTTCTTC

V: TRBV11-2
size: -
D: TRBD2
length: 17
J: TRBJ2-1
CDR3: CASSLGGLAGRYNEQFF
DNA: TGTGCCAGCAGCTTAGGCGGACTAGCGGGGCGCTACAATGAGCAGTTCTTC

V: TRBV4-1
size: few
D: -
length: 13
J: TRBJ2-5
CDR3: CASSQALLETQYF
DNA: TGCGCCAGCAGCCAAGCCCTATTAGAGACCCAGTACTTC

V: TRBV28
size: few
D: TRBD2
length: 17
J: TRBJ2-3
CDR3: CASSFFSSGSVTDTQYF
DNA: TGTGCCAGCAGTTTTTTCTCTAGCGGGAGTGTCACAGATACGCAGTATTTT

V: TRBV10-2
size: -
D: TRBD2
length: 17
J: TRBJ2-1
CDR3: CASSDWLAGGPRDEQFF
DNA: TGCGCCAGCAGTGATTGGCTAGCGGGAGGGCCTAGGGATGAGCAGTTCTTC

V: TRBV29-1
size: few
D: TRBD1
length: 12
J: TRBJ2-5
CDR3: CSVGYRGETQYF
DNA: TGCAGCGTGGGCTACAGGGGGGAGACCCAGTACTTC

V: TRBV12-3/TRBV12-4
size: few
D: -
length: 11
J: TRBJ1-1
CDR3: CASSLDLKAFF
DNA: TGTGCCAGCAGTTTAGACCTGAAAGCTTTCTTT

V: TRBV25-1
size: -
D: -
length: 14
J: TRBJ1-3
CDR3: CASSEGLGGNTIYF
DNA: TGTGCCAGCAGTGAAGGCTTGGGGGGAAACACCATATATTTT

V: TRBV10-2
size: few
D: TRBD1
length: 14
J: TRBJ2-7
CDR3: CATARDRGPYEQYF
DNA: TGCGCCACCGCTCGGGACAGGGGTCCCTACGAGCAGTACTTC

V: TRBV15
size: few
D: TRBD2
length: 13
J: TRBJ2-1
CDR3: CATSRTTSGGSFF
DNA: TGTGCCACCAGCAGAACCACTAGCGGGGGGTCGTTCTTC

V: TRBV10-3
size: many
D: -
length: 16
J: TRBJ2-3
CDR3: CAISDKQGTSTDTQYF
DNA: TGTGCCATCAGTGACAAACAGGGCACAAGCACAGATACGCAGTATTTT

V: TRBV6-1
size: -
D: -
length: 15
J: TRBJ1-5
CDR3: CASSDLAGGNQPQHF
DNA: TGTGCCAGCAGTGATTTGGCAGGGGGCAATCAGCCCCAGCATTTT

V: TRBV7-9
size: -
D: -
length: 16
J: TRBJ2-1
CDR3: CASSLRSAGYYNEQFF
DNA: TGTGCCAGCAGCTTACGGTCGGCGGGGTACTACAATGAGCAGTTCTTC

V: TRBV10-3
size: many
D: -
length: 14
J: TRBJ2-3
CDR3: CAIRGGHSTDTQYF
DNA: TGTGCCATCAGAGGAGGCCACAGCACAGATACGCAGTATTTT

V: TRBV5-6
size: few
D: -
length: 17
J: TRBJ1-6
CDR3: CASSLSTEVHCNSPLHF
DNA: TGTGCCAGCAGCTTGTCGACAGAGGTTCATTGTAATTCACCCCTCCACTTT

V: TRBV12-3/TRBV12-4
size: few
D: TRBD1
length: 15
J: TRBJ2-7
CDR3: CASSPQGQGVREQYF
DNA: TGTGCCAGCAGCCCCCAGGGACAGGGGGTGAGAGAGCAGTACTTC

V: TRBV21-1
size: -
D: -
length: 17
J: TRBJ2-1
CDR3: CASSKALWASGSNEQSF
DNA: -

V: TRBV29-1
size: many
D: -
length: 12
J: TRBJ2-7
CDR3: CSVEDGYLEQYF
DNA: TGCAGCGTTGAAGACGGGTATTTGGAGCAGTACTTC

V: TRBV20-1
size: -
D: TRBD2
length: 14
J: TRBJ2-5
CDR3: CSGEWRGGLETQYF
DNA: TGCAGTGGGGAGTGGCGGGGGGGTCTCGAGACCCAGTACTTC

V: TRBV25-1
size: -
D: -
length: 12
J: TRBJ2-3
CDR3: CASSVSADPQYF
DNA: TGTGCCAGCTCAGTTTCGGCGGATCCGCAGTATTTT

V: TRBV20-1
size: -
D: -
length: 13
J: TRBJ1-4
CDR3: CSAKRGLNEKLFF
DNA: TGCAGTGCTAAGAGGGGCCTAAATGAAAAACTGTTTTTT